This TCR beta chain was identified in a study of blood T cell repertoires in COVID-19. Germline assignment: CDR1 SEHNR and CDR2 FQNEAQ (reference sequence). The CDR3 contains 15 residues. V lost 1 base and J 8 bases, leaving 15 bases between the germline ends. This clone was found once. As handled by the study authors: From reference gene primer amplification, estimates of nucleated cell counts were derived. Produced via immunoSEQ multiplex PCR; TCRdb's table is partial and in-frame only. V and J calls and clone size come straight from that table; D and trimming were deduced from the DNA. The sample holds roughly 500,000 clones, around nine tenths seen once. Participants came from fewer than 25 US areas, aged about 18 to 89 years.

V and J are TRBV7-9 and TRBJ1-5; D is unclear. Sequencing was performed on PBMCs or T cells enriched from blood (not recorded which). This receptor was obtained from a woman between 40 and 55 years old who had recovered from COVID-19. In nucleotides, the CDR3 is TGTGCCAGCAGCTTAGATGGGCTTGTATCGGAGCCCCAGCATTTT. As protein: CASSLDGLVSEPQHF. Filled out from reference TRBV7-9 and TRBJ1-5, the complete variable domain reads DTGVSQNPRHKITKRGQNVTFRCDPISEHNRLYWYRQTLGQGPEFLTYFQNEAQLEKSRLLSDRFSAERPKGSFSTLEIQRTEQGDSAMYLCASSLDGLVSEPQHFGDGTRLSIL.